This TCR beta chain was identified in a study of control samples from healthy donors and cancer patients. Clones were sequenced by immunoSEQ multiplex PCR, and TCRdb holds only the in-frame ones, with some missing. The sample yields 110,000 to 150,000 clones, 92% seen once. Source material: blood. The clonotype comes from a man aged 25-45 years in good health.

CDR3 in DNA: TGTGCCAGCAGCTTAAATAGACAAACGAGGGCTGAAGCTTTCTTT. Protein product: CASSLNRQTRAEAFF. This chain uses TRBV11-2 with TRBJ1-1; no reliable D call. Germline V CDR1 and CDR2: SGHAT, FQNNGV. The CDR3 has 15 amino acids. Between the trimmed V and J ends, which lost 2 bases and 6 bases, there was a span of 16 bases. Full variable domain (outside the CDR3, taken from reference TRBV11-2 and TRBJ1-1): EAGVAQSPRYKIIEKRQSVAFWCNPISGHATLYWYQQILGQGPKLLIQFQNNGVVDDSQLPKDRFSAERLKGVDSTLKIQPAKLEDSAVYLCASSLNRQTRAEAFFGQGTRLTVV.